This TCR beta chain originates from a study of blood T cell repertoires in COVID-19. In the study overall: PBMCs, B-cell-depleted T cells, or T cells were the source of the cDNA or gDNA that made up the material.

Assignment of participants to cohorts was predicated upon participant-reported clinical history. The CDR3 consists of 18 residues. Produced via immunoSEQ multiplex PCR; TCRdb's table is partial and in-frame only. The sample consists of 150,000 or so clones, about nine tenths of them appearing once. Sequenced: PBMCs or T cells enriched from blood (not recorded which). This sequence was found in a woman aged 40-49 years who had been exposed to COVID-19. J is TRBJ2-3 and V is TRBV21-1; the table calls TRBD2, which could not be checked here. TRBV21-1 is labeled a pseudogene. CDR3 sequence: CASSKGGLSCSSTDTQYF. The CDR3 coding sequence is TGTGCCAGCAGCAAAGGAGGGTTGTCCTGCTCTAGCACAGATACGCAGTATTTT.